This TCR beta chain was profiled in a study of blood T cell repertoires in COVID-19. Trimming pared 0 bases from V and 5 bases from J, leaving 11 bases between. The CDR3 extends over 15 amino acids. The V gene's germline CDR1 is GTSNPN and CDR2 SVGIG (reference sequence). Produced via immunoSEQ multiplex PCR; TCRdb's table is partial and in-frame only. The table shows around 300,000 clones, with more than 70% occurring only once. The sequencing input was peripheral blood. J is TRBJ1-6 and V is TRBV30; D unresolved. The receptor's source is a woman aged 30 to 39 with COVID-19, enrolled during active disease. This CDR3 is CAWSVWAVHNSPLHF. The CDR3 DNA follows: TGTGCCTGGAGTGTCTGGGCTGTCCATAATTCACCCCTCCACTTT.